A selection of T cell receptor beta chains follows, all from one sample in a study of blood T cell repertoires in COVID-19. The data were produced by immunoSEQ multiplex PCR, yet TCRdb's version contains in-frame clones alone and is incomplete. The sample has 15,000 to 20,000 clones, 91% seen once; the top ten hold approximately 7.7%. The sequenced sample consisted of peripheral blood. The source of these receptors is a human donor in a cohort sampled during active COVID-19. The CDR3 runs from the conserved cysteine through the conserved F or W. A D gene is named only where the DNA matches it firmly. Clone size is not always given. Where it is, it says once, few, many or a class for expanded clones.

j_call clone_size d_call v_call cdr3_length cdr3_aa cdr3_nt
TRBJ2-4 - - TRBV3-1/TRBV3-2 15 CASSQDRGRINIQYF TGTGCCAGCAGCCAAGACAGGGGAAGGATCAACATTCAGTACTTC
TRBJ2-5 - TRBD1 TRBV7-2 14 CATTTGQWQETQYF TGTGCCACCACGACAGGGCAATGGCAAGAGACCCAGTACTTC
TRBJ2-7 - TRBD1 TRBV29-1 13 CSVEGQGKNEQYF TGCAGCGTTGAAGGACAGGGGAAGAACGAGCAGTACTTC
TRBJ1-3 - - TRBV7-2 15 CASSPEAGPGNTIYF TGTGCCAGCAGCCCAGAGGCGGGGCCAGGAAACACCATATATTTT
TRBJ2-3 - - TRBV9 16 CASSVAGVGSTDTQYF TGTGCCAGCAGCGTTGCCGGGGTGGGTAGCACAGATACGCAGTATTTT
TRBJ2-2 - - TRBV7-8 13 CASSLGPRLELFF TGTGCCAGCAGCTTAGGACCCAGGTTGGAGCTGTTTTTT
TRBJ1-1 once - TRBV4-1 15 CASTPAGGVNTEAFF TGCGCCAGCACCCCAGCCGGAGGGGTGAACACTGAAGCTTTCTTT
TRBJ2-7 few TRBD1 TRBV2 12 CASRRQGYEQYF TGTGCCAGCAGGAGACAGGGCTACGAGCAGTACTTC
TRBJ1-6 few - TRBV5-1 14 CASSSDNQNSPLHF TGCGCCAGCAGCTCCGATAATCAGAATTCACCCCTCCACTTT
TRBJ2-7 - - TRBV3-1/TRBV3-2 13 CASRDNSALEQYF TGTGCCAGCAGGGACAATTCAGCCCTCGAGCAGTACTTC
TRBJ2-1 - - TRBV6-1 16 CASSVMWGDAYNEQFF TGTGCCAGCAGTGTTATGTGGGGGGACGCCTACAATGAGCAGTTCTTC
TRBJ1-1 - TRBD1 TRBV25-1 15 CASSAPGQWNTEAFF TGTGCCAGCAGTGCACCGGGACAGTGGAACACTGAAGCTTTCTTT
TRBJ1-3 - - TRBV6-5 11 CASSQLREALF TGTGCCAGCAGTCAGCTTCGAGAGGCCCTTTTT
TRBJ2-5 - TRBD1 TRBV18 14 CASSPQGAQQTQYF TGTGCCAGCTCACCGCAGGGGGCGCAGCAGACCCAGTACTTC
TRBJ1-4 - - TRBV5-1 14 CASSLQGQNEKLFF TGCGCCAGCAGCTTACAGGGCCAGAATGAAAAACTGTTTTTT
TRBJ2-4 - - TRBV6-5 13 CASTQGQPNIQYF TGTGCCAGCACCCAGGGTCAACCAAACATTCAGTACTTC
TRBJ2-5 - - TRBV10-3 15 CAISESGRQQETQYF TGTGCCATCAGTGAGTCGGGCAGGCAACAAGAGACCCAGTACTTC
TRBJ2-1 - TRBD1 TRBV6-6 21 CASSPATQGDLRESSYNEQFF TGTGCCAGCAGTCCCGCGACACAGGGGGATCTAAGGGAGAGCTCCTACAATGAGCAGTTCTTC
TRBJ1-5 - - TRBV7-2 14 CASSSDRLNQPQHF TGTGCCAGCAGCTCAGACAGGCTAAATCAGCCCCAGCATTTT
TRBJ2-5 - TRBD1 TRBV27 15 CASRPLGQGQETQYF TGTGCCAGCAGGCCCCTCGGACAGGGTCAAGAGACCCAGTACTTC
TRBJ1-1 - - TRBV12-3/TRBV12-4 12 CASSLVSTEAFF TGTGCCAGCAGTTTAGTGAGCACTGAAGCTTTCTTT
TRBJ1-2 once TRBD1 TRBV5-1 14 CASSSGTGGRGYTF TGCGCCAGCAGCTCAGGGACAGGGGGCCGTGGCTACACCTTC
TRBJ2-3 - TRBD2 TRBV19 16 CASSPQAGGRTDTQYF TGTGCCAGTAGTCCCCAAGCGGGAGGCCGCACAGATACGCAGTATTTT
TRBJ2-3 - TRBD2 TRBV25-1 16 CASSDLAGGPTDTQYF TGTGCCAGCAGTGATCTAGCGGGGGGGCCCACAGATACGCAGTATTTT
TRBJ1-5 - TRBD1 TRBV6-1 15 CASSEGTGGNQPQHF TGTGCCAGCAGTGAGGGGACAGGCGGCAATCAGCCCCAGCATTTT
TRBJ1-2 - - TRBV12-3/TRBV12-4 12 CASSLNGYGYTF TGTGCCAGCAGTTTAAACGGCTATGGCTACACCTTC
TRBJ2-5 - - TRBV7-2 15 CASSSWGTPKETQYF TGTGCCAGCAGCTCGTGGGGGACACCGAAAGAGACCCAGTACTTC
TRBJ2-2 - TRBD1 TRBV7-2 15 CASSSTGSVTGELFF TGTGCCAGCAGCTCGACAGGGTCCGTCACCGGGGAGCTGTTTTTT
TRBJ2-3 - TRBD1 TRBV24-1 13 CATRDRFTDTQYF TGTGCCACCCGGGACAGGTTCACAGATACGCAGTATTTT
TRBJ1-4 - - TRBV19 12 CASSTAREKLFF TGTGCCAGTAGTACCGCCCGGGAAAAACTGTTTTTT
TRBJ2-1 - TRBD2 TRBV28 16 CASSSGGAGRFNEQFF TGTGCCAGCAGTTCCGGGGGAGCGGGGCGATTTAATGAGCAGTTCTTC
TRBJ1-5 - - TRBV5-1 15 CASSPVGTIGQPQHF TGCGCCAGCAGCCCCGTCGGGACTATCGGTCAGCCCCAGCATTTT
TRBJ2-3 - - TRBV14 15 CASSQGGPNTDTQYF TGTGCCAGCAGCCAAGGTGGGCCGAACACAGATACGCAGTATTTT
TRBJ2-7 - TRBD1 TRBV5-4 15 CASSLALGQSYEQYF TGTGCCAGCAGCTTGGCCCTGGGACAGTCCTACGAGCAGTACTTC
TRBJ2-1 - TRBD1 TRBV5-1 15 CASSYEGQGASEQFF TGCGCCAGCAGTTATGAGGGACAGGGGGCTTCTGAGCAGTTCTTC
TRBJ1-5 once TRBD1 TRBV7-2 13 CASSSDRNQPQHF TGTGCCAGCAGCTCGGACAGGAATCAGCCCCAGCATTTT
TRBJ2-1 - - TRBV2 14 CASSEAVSADEQFF TGTGCCAGCAGTGAGGCCGTAAGCGCTGATGAGCAGTTCTTC
TRBJ1-5 - - TRBV7-2 13 CASSFYSNQPQHF TGTGCCAGCAGCTTTTATAGCAATCAGCCCCAGCATTTT
TRBJ2-7 - - TRBV5-1 14 CASSLQRAAYEQYF TGCGCCAGCAGCTTACAGCGGGCCGCCTACGAGCAGTACTTC
TRBJ2-5 once - TRBV27 15 CASSFWRQHQETQYF TGTGCCAGCAGTTTTTGGCGACAGCACCAAGAGACCCAGTACTTC
TRBJ1-1 - - TRBV7-9 13 CASSLSVNTEAFF TGTGCCAGCAGCTTGTCAGTGAACACTGAAGCTTTCTTT
TRBJ2-1 - - TRBV19 13 CASSTQTYNEQFF TGTGCCAGTAGTACACAGACCTACAATGAGCAGTTCTTC
TRBJ2-3 - - TRBV27 13 CASSPPTGSTQYF TGTGCCAGCAGTCCACCCACAGGGAGTACGCAGTATTTT
TRBJ2-3 - - TRBV25-1 14 CASSEWAGTDTQYF TGTGCCAGCAGTGAATGGGCTGGCACAGATACGCAGTATTTT
TRBJ1-2 few - TRBV3-1/TRBV3-2 13 CASSPLLGRGYTF TGTGCCAGCAGTCCTTTGCTTGGGCGTGGCTACACCTTC
TRBJ2-3 - - TRBV18 16 CASSLTAKTYTDTQYF TGTGCCAGCTCACTCACAGCCAAAACTTACACAGATACGCAGTATTTT
TRBJ2-4 - - TRBV2 12 CASRLDRNIQYF TGTGCCAGCAGACTCGACAGAAACATTCAGTACTTC
TRBJ2-7 - TRBD2 TRBV6-1 15 CASSDRSSGRGEQYF TGTGCCAGCAGTGACCGATCTAGCGGGAGAGGCGAGCAGTACTTC
TRBJ1-6 once - TRBV6-6 16 CASSYPPERRNSPLHF TGTGCCAGCAGTTACCCACCCGAGAGGAGGAATTCACCCCTCCACTTT
TRBJ1-2 - TRBD1 TRBV7-8 14 CASSRGQANYGYTF TGTGCCAGCAGCCGGGGACAGGCTAACTATGGCTACACCTTC
TRBJ2-5 - - TRBV24-1 14 CATSDGQLQETQYF TGTGCCACCAGTGATGGACAGCTCCAAGAGACCCAGTACTTC
TRBJ2-1 - TRBD1 TRBV9 15 CASSVGDRVFSEQFF TGTGCCAGCAGCGTCGGGGACAGGGTTTTTAGTGAGCAGTTCTTC
TRBJ2-3 - TRBD2 TRBV10-1 18 CASSVGLAGGPGTDTQYF TGCGCCAGCAGTGTGGGACTAGCGGGGGGGCCGGGCACAGATACGCAGTATTTT
TRBJ2-5 - TRBD1 TRBV2 14 CASSGQGALITKYF TGTGCCAGCTCGGGACAGGGTGCCCTCATAACCAAGTACTTC
TRBJ1-1 - TRBD1 TRBV6-1 15 CASSEGRGVGTEAFF TGTGCCAGCAGTGAAGGCAGGGGGGTCGGCACTGAAGCTTTCTTT
TRBJ2-6 few TRBD2 TRBV18 16 CASSPTSASGANVLTF TGTGCCAGCTCACCGACTAGCGCCTCTGGGGCCAACGTCCTGACTTTC
TRBJ2-1 - TRBD2 TRBV11-1 16 CASSPTRLAGAHEQFF TGTGCCAGTAGCCCCACACGACTAGCGGGAGCTCATGAGCAGTTCTTC
TRBJ2-3 - TRBD1 TRBV5-1 15 CASSWAGTGVDTQYF TGCGCCAGCAGCTGGGCCGGGACAGGGGTAGATACGCAGTATTTT
TRBJ1-2 once TRBD1 TRBV18 14 CASSIPGQPYGYTF TGTGCCAGCTCAATTCCGGGACAGCCCTATGGCTACACCTTC
TRBJ2-5 - TRBD2 TRBV5-1 15 CASSLASGGPETQYF TGCGCCAGCAGCTTGGCCAGCGGGGGCCCCGAGACCCAGTACTTC